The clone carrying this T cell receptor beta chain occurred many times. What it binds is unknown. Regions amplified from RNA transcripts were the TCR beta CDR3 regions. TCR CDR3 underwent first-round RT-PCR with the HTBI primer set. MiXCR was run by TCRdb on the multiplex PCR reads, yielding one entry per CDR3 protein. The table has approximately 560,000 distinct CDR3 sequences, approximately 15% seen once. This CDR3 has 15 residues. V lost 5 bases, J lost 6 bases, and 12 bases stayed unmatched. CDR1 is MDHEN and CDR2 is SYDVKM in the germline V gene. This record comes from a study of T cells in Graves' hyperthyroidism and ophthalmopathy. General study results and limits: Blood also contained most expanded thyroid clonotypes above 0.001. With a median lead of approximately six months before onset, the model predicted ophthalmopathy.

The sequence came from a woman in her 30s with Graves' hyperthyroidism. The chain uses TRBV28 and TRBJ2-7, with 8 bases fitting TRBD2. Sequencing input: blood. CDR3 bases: TGTGCCAGCAGTCCCAGGGGTAGCGGGAACGGCGAGCAGTACTTC. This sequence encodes CASSPRGSGNGEQYF. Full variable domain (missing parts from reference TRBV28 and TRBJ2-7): DVKVTQSSRYLVKRTGEKVFLECVQDMDHENMFWYRQDPGLGLRLIYFSYDVKMKEKGDIPEGYSVSREKKERFSLILESASTNQTSMYLCASSPRGSGNGEQYFGPGTRLTVT.